This T cell receptor (beta chain) was found in a study of blood T cell repertoires in COVID-19. Original processing methods: Quantification of nucleated cells was approximated via reference gene primer amplification. Assay used: immunoSEQ multiplex PCR; TCRdb lists only in-frame clones, some missing. Clone size and the V and J calls come from that table; the DNA yielded D and trimming. Found here are fewer than 300,000 clones, around 82% of them singletons; the top ten hold 8% to 9.5%. This clone was seen just once. The germline V gene encodes CDR1 DFQATT and CDR2 SNEGSKA (reference sequence). Trimming removed 6 bases from V and 7 bases from J; junction bases left unmatched: 1. The CDR3 spans 11 residues.

The sequenced sample was peripheral blood. This sequence was found in a woman in her forties or fifties who had recovered from COVID-19. V usage is TRBV20-1 and J usage is TRBJ2-2, with 8 bases identical to TRBD1. CDR3 residues: CSATGGGELFF. The CDR3 region has the DNA TGCAGTGCCACAGGGGGCGGGGAGCTGTTTTTT.